These 10 T cell receptor beta chains were sequenced from one sample in a study of T cell changes during pregnancy in multiple sclerosis. Method: immunoSEQ multiplex PCR; TCRdb's copy keeps in-frame clones and lacks some. The sample carries 43,000 or so clones, approximately 90% recorded once. Specimen: PBMCs (not recorded whether the cells were cultured). These receptors were taken from a female donor with multiple sclerosis, enrolled in a pregnancy study.

Only one count was recorded for this clone. The chain is built from TRBV7-9 and TRBJ2-7; no clear D. Germline-derived CDR1 and CDR2 are SEHNR and FQNEAQ (reference sequence). This CDR3 spans 15 amino acids. Trimming pared 7 bases from V and 6 bases from J, leaving 22 bases between. The CDR3 DNA reads as TGTGCCAGCATTACCCTGGGGTGGAGCACTTCCGAGCAGTACTTC. It encodes CASITLGWSTSEQYF. The whole variable domain, remainder taken from reference TRBV7-9 and TRBJ2-7, is DTGVSQNPRHKITKRGQNVTFRCDPISEHNRLYWYRQTLGQGPEFLTYFQNEAQLEKSRLLSDRFSAERPKGSFSTLEIQRTEQGDSAMYLCASITLGWSTSEQYFGPGTRLTVT.

The chain employs TRBV27 and TRBJ2-7; D is possibly TRBD2 (6 bases). Per the germline V gene, CDR1 is MNHEY and CDR2 is SMNVEV (reference sequence). CDR3 size: 14 residues. V was clipped by 5 bases and J by 3 bases, with 14 bases between them. CDR3 protein: CASSLQDGGYEQYF. The CDR3, as DNA: TGTGCCAGCAGTCTTCAGGACGGGGGCTACGAGCAGTACTTC.

V is TRBV30 and J is TRBJ2-3; 14 bases align to TRBD2. Germline lookup yields CDR1 GTSNPN and CDR2 SVGIG (reference sequence). J gave up 5 bases and V 4 bases, and 5 bases lay outside the gene matches. The CDR3 has 15 residues. This CDR3 reads CAWTRLAGGIDTQYF. The DNA for the CDR3 is TGTGCCTGGACGAGACTAGCGGGGGGGATAGATACGCAGTATTTT.

There are a few counts of this clone. The chain has TRBV27 and TRBJ2-3; 7 nucleotides agree with TRBD2. Germline CDR1 reads MNHEY; CDR2 reads SMNVEV (reference sequence). The CDR3 runs to 15 residues. J was trimmed by 2 bases and V by 6 bases; bases with no gene match: 8. CDR3 nucleotide sequence: TGTGCCAGCAGCCAAGACGGGGGGTACACAGATACGCAGTATTTT. Translating it yields CASSQDGGYTDTQYF.

This clone occurred once. J is TRBJ2-1 and V is TRBV28, with 12 nucleotides matching TRBD2. Germline CDR1 reads MDHEN; CDR2 reads SYDVKM. This CDR3 is built from 13 residues. V shed 7 bases and J 8 bases; nucleotides not matched to a gene: 3. CDR3 amino acids: CASTPSGRDEQFF. The CDR3 DNA is TGTGCCAGCACGCCTAGCGGGAGGGATGAGCAGTTCTTC.

The rearrangement links TRBV6-5 to TRBJ1-4, with D hard to call. V was shortened by 6 bases and J by 4 bases, with 6 bases between the two germline ends. Germline V gene lookup returns CDR1 MNHEY and CDR2 SVGAGI. CDR3 size: 12 residues. The CDR3 bases are TGTGCCAGCAGCCCCGATAATGAAAAACTGTTTTTT. Its translation is CASSPDNEKLFF.

The chain carries TRBV2 and TRBJ2-2, with 9 nucleotides matching TRBD2. Trimming took 3 bases from V and 2 from J; bases not matched to a gene: 4. Germline values: CDR1 SNHLY, CDR2 FYNNEI. This CDR3 has 16 amino acids. The CDR3 loop reads CASSEFSGSNTGELFF. CDR3 coding DNA: TGTGCCAGCAGTGAGTTTAGCGGGAGTAACACCGGGGAGCTGTTTTTT.

This chain joins TRBV6-5 and TRBJ1-2; D remains unclear. The germline CDR1 and CDR2 sequences are MNHEY and SVGAGI. The CDR3 is 15 amino acids. V lost 1 base and J lost 4, with 13 bases in between. The CDR3 here is CASSYFPIQPYGYTF. Written as DNA, the CDR3 is TGTGCCAGCAGTTACTTCCCCATTCAACCCTATGGCTACACCTTC.

The DNA of the CDR3 is TGTGCCAGCAGTTTCACAGGGGTAACCAGCACTGAAGCTTTCTTT. Its protein product is CASSFTGVTSTEAFF. The chain links TRBV6-5 to TRBJ1-1, with TRBD1 identical over 7 bases. The ends lost 4 bases at V and 4 bases at J; junction bases unmatched: 9. CDR1 is MNHEY, CDR2 SVGAGI, per germline. CDR3 length: 15 residues.

The chain uses TRBV18 and TRBJ2-5; 10 bases align to TRBD1. CDR1 is KGHSH, CDR2 LQKENI, per germline. This CDR3 is built from 16 residues. Germline trimming cut 3 bases from V and 1 base from J; bases unmatched to any gene: 5. The CDR3 sequence: CASSPPGQGSQETQYF. DNA for the CDR3: TGTGCCAGCTCACCGCCGGGACAGGGGTCCCAAGAGACCCAGTACTTC.